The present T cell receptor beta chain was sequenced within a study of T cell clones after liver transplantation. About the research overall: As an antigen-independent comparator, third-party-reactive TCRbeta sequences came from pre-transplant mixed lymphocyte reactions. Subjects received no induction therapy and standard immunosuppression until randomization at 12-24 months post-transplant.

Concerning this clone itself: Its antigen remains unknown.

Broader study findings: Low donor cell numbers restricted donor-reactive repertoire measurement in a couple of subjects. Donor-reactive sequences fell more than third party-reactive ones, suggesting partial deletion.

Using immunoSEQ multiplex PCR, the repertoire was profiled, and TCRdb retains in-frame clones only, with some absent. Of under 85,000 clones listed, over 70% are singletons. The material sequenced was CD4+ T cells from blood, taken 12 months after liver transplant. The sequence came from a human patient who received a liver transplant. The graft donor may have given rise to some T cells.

The CDR3 DNA sequence: TGTGCCAGCAGCTTAATGGTGGGCAGGGGAAGGGGAGACACGCAGTATTTT. Its protein is CASSLMVGRGRGDTQYF. The gene calls are TRBV7-3 and TRBJ2-3; maybe TRBD1 (6 bases). The V gene's germline CDR1 is SGHTA and CDR2 FQGTGA. The CDR3 length is 17 residues. Trimming shortened V by 1 base and J by 9 bases, and 23 bases separated the two germline ends.